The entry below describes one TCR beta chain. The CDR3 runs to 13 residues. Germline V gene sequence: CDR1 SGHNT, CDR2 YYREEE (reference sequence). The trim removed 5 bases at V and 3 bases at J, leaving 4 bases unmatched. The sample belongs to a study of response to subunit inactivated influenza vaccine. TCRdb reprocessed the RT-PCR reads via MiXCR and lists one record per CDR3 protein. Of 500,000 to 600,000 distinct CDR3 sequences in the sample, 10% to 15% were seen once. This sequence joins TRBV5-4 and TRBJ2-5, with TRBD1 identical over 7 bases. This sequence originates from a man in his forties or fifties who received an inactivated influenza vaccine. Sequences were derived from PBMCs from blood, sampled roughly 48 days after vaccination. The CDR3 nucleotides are TGTGCCAGCAGGAGGGACAGAGAAGAGACCCAGTACTTC. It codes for CASRRDREETQYF.